This TCR beta chain was recorded in a study of CD8 T cells in ankylosing spondylitis. This clonotype was found many times. What it binds is unknown. Germline CDR1 and CDR2: SGHKS and YYEKEE (reference sequence). CDR3 size: 12 residues. Between the trimmed V and J ends, which lost 4 bases and 10 bases, there was a span of 14 bases. Study-wide points: The authors found the disease-linked clones to be CD8+ and relatively rare in peripheral blood.

By quantitative 5'-RACE with molecular barcodes, the TCR beta libraries were made. MiXCR, applied by TCRdb to the 5' RACE reads, yields one record per CDR3 protein. The table records 300,000 to 400,000 distinct CDR3 sequences, 9.5% to 13% of them present only once. The sample comprised blood, either unsorted or a sorted T cell fraction (not recorded which). The chain links TRBV5-5 to TRBJ2-5; D is perhaps TRBD2 (5 bases). The source is a female donor with ankylosing spondylitis or in good health (not recorded which). CDR3 in amino acids: CASSLSDEGQYF. Here the CDR3 DNA reads TGTGCCAGCAGCCTAAGTGACGAGGGCCAGTACTTC. Full variable domain (missing parts from reference TRBV5-5 and TRBJ2-5): DAGVTQSPTHLIKTRGQQVTLRCSPISGHKSVSWYQQVLGQGPQFIFQYYEKEERGRGNFPDRFSARQFPNYSSELNVNALLLGDSALYLCASSLSDEGQYFGPGTRLLVL.